Each of the 14 T cell receptor beta chains below was sequenced from the same sample in a study of regulatory T cells in long-lasting Graves disease. According to the study, TCR beta libraries were built with iRepertoire HTBI primers and CDR3-region Arm-PCR. One entry per CDR3 protein results from TCRdb running MiXCR on the multiplex PCR reads. Among roughly 500,000 distinct CDR3 sequences listed, roughly 13% were seen once. Noted time point: newly diagnosed GD, antithyroid drugs for less than 3 months. Extracted PBMC RNA gave rise to the TCR library. The sample also formed part of further work on T cells in Graves' hyperthyroidism and ophthalmopathy.

The sequencing here drew on peripheral blood mononuclear cells (PBMCs), taken at new diagnosis, from a patient treated with antithyroid drugs. The source of these receptors is a young man with Graves disease.

This sequence joins TRBV25-1 and TRBJ2-1; 9 bases map to TRBD2. The CDR3 has 16 residues. Germline CDR1 is MGHDK and CDR2 is SYGVNS. V lost 2 bases and J lost 1; bases outside the gene matches: 3. CDR3 amino acids: CASSELAGGSYNEQFF. CDR3 DNA sequence: TGTGCCAGCAGTGAACTGGCGGGAGGGTCCTACAATGAGCAGTTCTTC.

This clonotype was seen at least ten times. The chain has TRBV10-3 and TRBJ2-1, with D unclear. The germline CDR1 and CDR2 sequences are ENHRY and SYGVKD. The ends were cut back, 3 bases at V and 8 bases at J, with 11 bases in the middle. The CDR3 length is 13 residues. CDR3 nucleotide sequence: TGTGCCATCAGTGACTCTGACCGGGATGAGCAGTTCTTC. It specifies CAISDSDRDEQFF.

The chain joins TRBV7-8 to TRBJ1-1; D may be TRBD1 (5 bases). Trimming pared 3 bases from V and 5 bases from J, leaving 16 bases between. This CDR3 contains 15 residues. Germline CDR1 is SGHVS and CDR2 is FQNEAQ. The CDR3 bases are TGTGCCAGCAGCTTTTTCTCCGACAGATCTACTGAAGCTTTCTTT. Protein product: CASSFFSDRSTEAFF.

This clonotype has a handful of counts. This clone may be a read error of a much larger clone one base away. The gene calls are TRBV12-3 or TRBV12-4 and TRBJ2-1; D gene unclear. Trimming cost V 6 bases and J 7 bases, with 16 bases left between them. CDR3 length equals 14 residues. The CDR3 protein is CASRMLWIGNEQFF. CDR3 coding DNA: TGTGCCAGCAGGATGCTATGGATAGGGAATGAGCAGTTCTTC.

This clonotype was seen a handful of times. The chain is built from TRBV19 and TRBJ1-3; no clear D gene. This CDR3 has 12 residues. Trimming pared 3 bases from V and 7 bases from J, leaving 7 bases between. The germline gives CDR1 LNHDA, CDR2 SQIVND (reference sequence). The CDR3 sequence: CASSIAENTIYF. The CDR3 bases are TGTGCCAGTAGTATCGCGGAGAACACCATATATTTT.

This rearrangement joins TRBV3-1 to TRBJ1-6, with D unresolved. The length of the CDR3 is 15 residues. Germline-derived CDR1 and CDR2 are LGHDT and YNNKEL (reference sequence). V shed 1 base and J shed 11 bases, with 15 bases lying between them. The CDR3 is CASSQVRRKNPPLHF. For the CDR3, the DNA is TGTGCCAGCAGCCAAGTAAGGCGGAAGAATCCACCCCTCCACTTT.

This sequence joins TRBV28 and TRBJ2-7; possible D gene TRBD1, 7 bases. From germline, CDR1 is MDHEN and CDR2 SYDVKM. The V gene lost 8 bases and the J gene lost 2 bases, with 13 bases spanning the gap. CDR3 length: 13 residues. The CDR3 sequence: CASVRDSPYEQYF. The CDR3 bases are TGTGCCAGCGTGCGGGACAGCCCCTACGAGCAGTACTTC.

This clonotype was detected many times. The chain employs TRBV6-1 and TRBJ1-5; D is undetermined. Germline V gene sequence: CDR1 MNHNS, CDR2 SASEGT. The CDR3 spans 14 residues. V dropped 8 bases and J dropped 5 bases, with 16 bases sitting between them. In DNA, the CDR3 is TGTGCCAGCCTTAAGCAGGCGGGTTATCAGCCCCAGCATTTT. Encoded protein: CASLKQAGYQPQHF.

Points on this clonotype: This may come from a read error, since a much larger clone is one base off. The rearrangement joins TRBV6-2 or TRBV6-3 to TRBJ1-3; a weak D match, TRBD1 (5 bases). This CDR3 has 15 amino acids. Germline CDR1 MNHEY, CDR2 SVGEGT. The CDR3 loop reads CASSDSTVSGKTIYF. The CDR3 nucleotides are TGTGCCAGCAGTGATTCGACAGTTTCTGGAAAAACCATATATTTT.

This clonotype occurred many times. This chain links TRBV20-1 with TRBJ2-3, with 7 bases lining up with TRBD2. V was clipped by 2 bases and J by 5 bases; unmatched bases: 10. Germline assignment: CDR1 DFQATT and CDR2 SNEGSKA (reference sequence). The CDR3 length is 15 residues. The DNA of the CDR3 is TGCAGTGCTAGACCCCTGGCGGGAGAACTAGATACGCAGTATTTT. Protein product: CSARPLAGELDTQYF.

This clonotype was recorded at least ten times. This rearrangement joins TRBV20-1 to TRBJ2-6, with D uncertain. This CDR3 comprises 12 residues. Germline values: CDR1 DFQATT, CDR2 SNEGSKA (reference sequence). V lost 6 bases, J lost 4 bases, and 7 bases lay in between. DNA for the CDR3: TGCAGTGCCTTTGACGGGGCCAACGTCCTGACTTTC. This encodes CSAFDGANVLTF.

This clonotype was counted between two and nine times. The chain carries TRBV2 and TRBJ2-4; D is perhaps TRBD1 or TRBD2 (5 bases each). This CDR3 spans 15 amino acids. The V and J ends lost 0 bases and 5 bases respectively, with 11 bases between them. The germline CDR1 and CDR2 sequences are SNHLY and FYNNEI. CDR3: CASSEAAGSENIQYF. The CDR3 DNA reads as TGTGCCAGCAGTGAAGCGGCAGGGAGCGAAAACATTCAGTACTTC.

The chain carries TRBV19 and TRBJ2-1, with 7 bases fitting TRBD2. The V and J ends lost 3 bases and 0 bases, in that order; junction bases with no gene match: 2. This CDR3 contains 15 residues. Germline V gene lookup returns CDR1 LNHDA and CDR2 SQIVND (reference sequence). The CDR3 protein is CASSMGGSSYNEQFF. The CDR3 DNA sequence: TGTGCCAGTAGTATGGGCGGGAGCTCCTACAATGAGCAGTTCTTC.

Concerning this clonotype: The junction shows a germline mismatch at one end, possibly a read error. This rearrangement joins TRBV6-1 to TRBJ2-6; D gene unclear. The CDR3 is made up of 11 amino acids. The germline gives CDR1 MNHNS, CDR2 SASEGT. CDR3 nucleotides: TGTGCCAGCAGCCGATACAACGTCCTGGCTTTC. The encoded protein is CASSRYNVLAF.